These T cell receptor beta chains were read from a single sample in a study of regulatory and conventional T cells in RAG deficiency. The method was immunoSEQ multiplex PCR; TCRdb's version includes in-frame clones alone and lacks a portion of them. Among more than 35,000 clones listed, about 90% were seen once. The same sample was also studied in work on regulatory T cells.

The specimen sequenced was CD4+ effector T cells sorted from blood. These receptors were obtained from a human donor in good health. CDR3s include the opening cysteine and the closing phenylalanine or tryptophan. The D gene is left open where the match is weak. Rows may omit the clone size; those that give it use once, few, many or a size class.

D	V	size	J	DNA	CDR3
-	TRBV7-9	-	TRBJ1-5	TGTGCCAGCAGTTCAGGGTTGGGTAATCAGCCCCAGCATTTT	CASSSGLGNQPQHF
-	TRBV7-6	-	TRBJ2-3	TGTGCCAGCAGCTCCGGTAGGACCTTACATTTT	CASSSGRTLHF
TRBD1	TRBV7-9	-	TRBJ1-4	TGTGCCAGCAGCTCTAAAGGACAGGGGGCAACTAATGAAAAACTGTTTTTT	CASSSKGQGATNEKLFF
TRBD1	TRBV6-1	-	TRBJ1-1	TGTGCCAGCAATCGGGACAGGTCGAACACTGAAGCTTTCTTT	CASNRDRSNTEAFF
TRBD1	TRBV18	-	TRBJ2-2	TGTGCCAGCTCACCTGGGACAGTTAACACCGGGGAGCTGTTTTTT	CASSPGTVNTGELFF
-	TRBV18	-	TRBJ1-5	TGTGCCAGCTCACTGATAAGCCAGGTGGGTCAGCCCCAGCATTTT	CASSLISQVGQPQHF
-	TRBV6-5	-	TRBJ1-1	TGTGCCAGCAGTTTCACAGGGAACACTGAAGCTTTCTTT	CASSFTGNTEAFF
TRBD1	TRBV2	-	TRBJ1-5	TGTGCCAGCAGTAAGGACAGGGGAGGTCAGCCCCAGCATTTT	CASSKDRGGQPQHF
-	TRBV29-1	-	TRBJ1-2	TGCAGCGTTGAATCCAGGCTCTCGGGTGGCTACACCTTC	CSVESRLSGGYTF
-	TRBV11-2	-	TRBJ2-7	TGTGCCAGCAGCTTAAATACAGGTTCCTACGAGCAGTACTTC	CASSLNTGSYEQYF
-	TRBV7-3	-	TRBJ1-2	TGTGCCAGCAGCGAGACAGGTTACTATGGCTACACCTTC	CASSETGYYGYTF
TRBD2	TRBV19	-	TRBJ2-1	TGTGCCAGTCGAACTAGCGGGAGAATTAGTGAGCAGTTCTTC	CASRTSGRISEQFF
TRBD1	TRBV7-9	-	TRBJ2-1	TGTGCCAGCAACCCCGGGACAGGGTCCAATGAGCAGTTCTTC	CASNPGTGSNEQFF
TRBD1	TRBV6-1	-	TRBJ2-7	TGTGCCAGCAGTTCGGACAGGGATTCCTACGAGCAGTACTTC	CASSSDRDSYEQYF
TRBD2	TRBV13	-	TRBJ2-5	TGTGCCAGCAGCTTTTTAGCGGGAGGGGAGACCCAGTACTTC	CASSFLAGGETQYF
TRBD1	TRBV9	-	TRBJ1-4	TGTGCCAGCAGCGGAAACGTCCCGGGACAGGGGTCCCATGAAAAACTGTTTTTT	CASSGNVPGQGSHEKLFF
-	TRBV28	-	TRBJ1-1	TGTGCCAGCAGTTTCGGAGAAAACACTGAAGCTTTCTTT	CASSFGENTEAFF
-	TRBV6-1	-	TRBJ1-1	TGTGCCAGCAGTGAACCTAGCAATGTATTGGACACTGAAGCTTTCTTT	CASSEPSNVLDTEAFF
-	TRBV5-4	few	TRBJ2-5	TGTGCCAGCAGCTTGGCAGGGGCCCGGGAGACCCAGTACTTC	CASSLAGARETQYF
-	TRBV28	once	TRBJ2-7	TGTGCCAGCACCCCGACTCTCTCCTACGAGCAGTACTTC	CASTPTLSYEQYF
-	TRBV11-2	-	TRBJ1-2	TGTGCCAGCAGCTTAGATCGACAGGCGGGCTATGGCTACACCTTC	CASSLDRQAGYGYTF
-	TRBV6-6	-	TRBJ1-3	TGTGCCAGCAGTTACTCGGGGGACCCCTCTGGAAACACCATATATTTT	CASSYSGDPSGNTIYF
-	TRBV19	-	TRBJ1-2	TGTGCCAGTAGTATACCCGGGACCTATGGCTACACCTTC	CASSIPGTYGYTF
TRBD1	TRBV30	-	TRBJ2-7	TGTGCCTGGAGAAGCCCAGGACAGGGATACGAGCAGTACTTC	CAWRSPGQGYEQYF
TRBD2	TRBV12-5	-	TRBJ2-1	TGTGCTAGTGGTTTGGTACGCCTGGGGCTAGCGGGAGGGAGCTCCTACAATGAGCAGTTCTTC	CASGLVRLGLAGGSSYNEQFF
-	TRBV18	-	TRBJ1-5	TGTGCCAGCTCGCAAACAGGGAATCAGCCCCAGCATTTT	CASSQTGNQPQHF
-	TRBV18	once	TRBJ1-2	TGTGCCTCACCACCTAGATCGGAAAACGGCTACACCTTC	CASPPRSENGYTF
-	TRBV11-3	-	TRBJ1-1	TGTGCCAGCAGCTTAGGGCTGAACACTGAAGCTTTCTTT	CASSLGLNTEAFF
-	TRBV29-1	-	TRBJ1-1	TGCAGCGTTGAAGTTAATGGGGCCCGGAACACTGAAGCTTTCTTT	CSVEVNGARNTEAFF
TRBD1	TRBV28	-	TRBJ1-5	TGTGCCAGCCAGGAGGGGGCTGGACAGCCCCAGCATTTT	CASQEGAGQPQHF
TRBD1	TRBV9	-	TRBJ2-5	TGTGCCAGCAGCGTAGGGACAGGGCCCCAAGAGACCCAGTACTTC	CASSVGTGPQETQYF
-	TRBV21-1	-	TRBJ1-1	TGTGCCAGCAGCAAAGAACAGGAGATGAACACTGAAGCTTTCTTT	CASSKEQEMNTEAFF
-	TRBV18	-	TRBJ2-7	TGTGCCAGCTCATCTCATCAGGGGGGAGGCTACGAGCAGTACTTC	CASSSHQGGGYEQYF
-	TRBV19	-	TRBJ2-7	TGTGCCAGTAGTATCGGGACAAAAAATGTGGAGCAGTACTTC	CASSIGTKNVEQYF
TRBD2	TRBV7-9	-	TRBJ2-4	TGTGCCAGCAGCGCGACTAGCGGGAGCGGCCCCGACTTC	CASSATSGSGPDF
TRBD1	TRBV9	-	TRBJ1-2	TGTGCCAGCAGTCCGGGACAGGAAAACTATGGCTACACCTTC	CASSPGQENYGYTF
-	TRBV19	-	TRBJ1-2	TGTGCCAGTAGTCCGGCGGGCCCTCAATATGGCTACACCTTC	CASSPAGPQYGYTF
TRBD2	TRBV14	-	TRBJ2-5	TGTGCCAGCAGCCTTTGGGGGGGAGAGACCCAGTACTTC	CASSLWGGETQYF
TRBD1	TRBV2	-	TRBJ1-5	TGTGCCAGCAGTTTGGGACAGCAGAATCAGCCCCAGCATTTT	CASSLGQQNQPQHF
-	TRBV20-1	-	TRBJ2-7	TGCAGTGCTAGAGCGGGTGAGCAGTACTTC	CSARAGEQYF
TRBD2	TRBV30	-	TRBJ2-5	TGTGCCTGGAGTGTCGGGAGGCCCCCCCAGACCCAGTACTTC	CAWSVGRPPQTQYF
-	TRBV19	few	TRBJ1-5	TGTGCCAGTAGTATTACGACGGTGGGCAATCAGCCCCAGCATTTT	CASSITTVGNQPQHF